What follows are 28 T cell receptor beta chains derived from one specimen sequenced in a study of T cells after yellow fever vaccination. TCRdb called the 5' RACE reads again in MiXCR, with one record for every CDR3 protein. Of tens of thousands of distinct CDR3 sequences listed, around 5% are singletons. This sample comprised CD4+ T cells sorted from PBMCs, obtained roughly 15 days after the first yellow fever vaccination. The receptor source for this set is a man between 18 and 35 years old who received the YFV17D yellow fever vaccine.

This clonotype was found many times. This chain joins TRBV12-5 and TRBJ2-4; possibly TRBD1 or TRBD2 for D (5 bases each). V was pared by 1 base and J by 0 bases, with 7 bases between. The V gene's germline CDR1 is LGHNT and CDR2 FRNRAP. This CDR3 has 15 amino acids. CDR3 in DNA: TGTGCTAGTGGTTTGGGGGACGGAGCCAAAAACATTCAGTACTTC. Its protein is CASGLGDGAKNIQYF.

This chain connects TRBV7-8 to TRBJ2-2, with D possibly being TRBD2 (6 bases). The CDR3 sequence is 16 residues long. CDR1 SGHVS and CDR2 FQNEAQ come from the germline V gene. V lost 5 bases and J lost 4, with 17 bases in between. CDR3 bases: TGTGCCAGCAGCCTCAGATTGGGGGGACGCACCGGGGAGCTGTTTTTT. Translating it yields CASSLRLGGRTGELFF.

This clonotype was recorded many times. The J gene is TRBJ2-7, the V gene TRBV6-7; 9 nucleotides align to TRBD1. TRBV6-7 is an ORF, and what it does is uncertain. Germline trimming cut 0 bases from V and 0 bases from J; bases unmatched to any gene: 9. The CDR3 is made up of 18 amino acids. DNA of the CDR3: TGTGCCAGCAGTTACTCGATCCGGGACAGGGTTAGCTCCTACGAGCAGTACTTC. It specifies CASSYSIRDRVSSYEQYF.

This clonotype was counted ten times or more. Here the CDR3 reads CASSPSSNQPQHF. In nucleotides, the CDR3 is TGTGCCAGCAGCCCCTCTAGCAATCAGCCCCAGCATTTT. The chain combines TRBV7-2 with TRBJ1-5, with no clear D. CDR1 and CDR2 from the germline V gene are SGHTA and FQGNSA. This CDR3 has 13 amino acids. V gave up 5 bases and J gave up 0 bases, with 5 bases separating them. The variable domain in full, with the rest retrieved from reference TRBV7-2 and TRBJ1-5, is GAGVSQSPSNKVTEKGKDVELRCDPISGHTALYWYRQSLGQGLEFLIYFQGNSAPDKSGLPSDRFSAERTGGSVSTLTIQRTQQEDSAVYLCASSPSSNQPQHFGDGTRLSIL.

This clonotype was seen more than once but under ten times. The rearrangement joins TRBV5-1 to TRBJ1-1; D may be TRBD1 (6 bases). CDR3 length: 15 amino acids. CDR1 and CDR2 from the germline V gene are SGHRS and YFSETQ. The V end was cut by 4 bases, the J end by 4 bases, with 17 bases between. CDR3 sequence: CASSVPQGEGTEAFF. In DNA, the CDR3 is TGCGCCAGCAGCGTACCACAGGGAGAGGGCACTGAAGCTTTCTTT.

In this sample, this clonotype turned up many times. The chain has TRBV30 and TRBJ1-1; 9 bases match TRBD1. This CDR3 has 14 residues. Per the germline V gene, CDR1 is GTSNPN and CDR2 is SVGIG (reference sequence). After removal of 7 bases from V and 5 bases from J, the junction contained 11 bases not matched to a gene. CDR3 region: CASYRGLGRTEAFF. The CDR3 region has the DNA TGTGCCTCATACAGGGGGCTCGGGAGGACTGAAGCTTTCTTT.

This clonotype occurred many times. This CDR3 reads CASSYSLGGTVEAFF. As DNA, the CDR3 is TGTGCCAGCAGTTACTCACTGGGGGGTACCGTTGAAGCTTTCTTT. The J gene is TRBJ1-1, the V gene TRBV6-5; D perhaps matches TRBD1 (5 bases). V dropped 0 bases and J dropped 7 bases, with 15 bases sitting between them. CDR3 size: 15 residues. Looked up from germline, CDR1 is MNHEY and CDR2 is SVGAGI.

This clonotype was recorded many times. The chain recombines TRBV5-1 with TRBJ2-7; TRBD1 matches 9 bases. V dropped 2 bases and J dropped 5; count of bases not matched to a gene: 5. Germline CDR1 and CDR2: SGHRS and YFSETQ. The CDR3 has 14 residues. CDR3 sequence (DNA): TGCGCCAGCAGCTTACAGGGGGCGCAGAACGAGCAGTACTTC. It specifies CASSLQGAQNEQYF.

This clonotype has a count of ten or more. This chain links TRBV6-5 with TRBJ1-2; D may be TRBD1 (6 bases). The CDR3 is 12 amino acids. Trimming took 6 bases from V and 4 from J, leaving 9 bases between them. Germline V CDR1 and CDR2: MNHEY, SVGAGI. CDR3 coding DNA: TGTGCCAGCAGCGACAGGATCTATGGCTACACCTTC. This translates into CASSDRIYGYTF.

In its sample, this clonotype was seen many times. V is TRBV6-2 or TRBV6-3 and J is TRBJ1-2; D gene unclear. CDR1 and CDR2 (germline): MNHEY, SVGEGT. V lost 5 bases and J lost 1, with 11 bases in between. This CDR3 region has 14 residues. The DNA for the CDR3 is TGTGCCAGCAGTACTCCGGGCGTTAACTATGGCTACACCTTC. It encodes CASSTPGVNYGYTF.

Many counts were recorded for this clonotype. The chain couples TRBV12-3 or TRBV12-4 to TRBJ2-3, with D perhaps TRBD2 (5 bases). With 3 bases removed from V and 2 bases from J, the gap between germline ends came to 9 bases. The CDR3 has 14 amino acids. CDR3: CASSFAGNTDTQYF. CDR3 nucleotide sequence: TGTGCCAGCAGTTTCGCCGGGAACACAGATACGCAGTATTTT.

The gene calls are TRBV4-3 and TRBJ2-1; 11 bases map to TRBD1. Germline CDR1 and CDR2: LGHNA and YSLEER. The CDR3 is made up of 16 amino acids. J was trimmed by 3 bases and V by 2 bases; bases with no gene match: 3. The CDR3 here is CASSQPGTGGYNEQFF. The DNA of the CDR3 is TGCGCCAGCAGCCAACCCGGGACAGGGGGCTACAATGAGCAGTTCTTC.

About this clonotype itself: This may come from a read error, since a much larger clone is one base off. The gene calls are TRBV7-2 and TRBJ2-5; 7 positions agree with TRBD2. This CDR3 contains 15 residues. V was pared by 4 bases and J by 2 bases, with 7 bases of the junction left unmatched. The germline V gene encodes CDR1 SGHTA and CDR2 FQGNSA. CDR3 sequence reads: CASSYRTRGQETQYF. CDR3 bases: TGTGCCAGCAGCTACCGGACTAGAGGGCAAGAGACCCAGTACTTC.

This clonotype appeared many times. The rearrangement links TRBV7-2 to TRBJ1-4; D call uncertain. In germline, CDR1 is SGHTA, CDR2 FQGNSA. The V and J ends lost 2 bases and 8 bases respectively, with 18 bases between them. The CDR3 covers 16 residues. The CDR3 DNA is TGTGCCAGCAGCTTAAAGCCGACCCTTGAGAGGGAAAAACTGTTTTTT. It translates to CASSLKPTLEREKLFF. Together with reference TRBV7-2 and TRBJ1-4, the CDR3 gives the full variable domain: GAGVSQSPSNKVTEKGKDVELRCDPISGHTALYWYRQSLGQGLEFLIYFQGNSAPDKSGLPSDRFSAERTGGSVSTLTIQRTQQEDSAVYLCASSLKPTLEREKLFFGSGTQLSVL.

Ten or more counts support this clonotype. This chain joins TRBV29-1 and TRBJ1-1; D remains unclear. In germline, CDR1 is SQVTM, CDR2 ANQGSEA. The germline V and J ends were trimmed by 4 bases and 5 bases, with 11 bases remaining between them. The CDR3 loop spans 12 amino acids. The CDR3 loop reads CSVGVRRTEAFF. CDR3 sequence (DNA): TGCAGCGTTGGCGTCAGAAGGACTGAAGCTTTCTTT.

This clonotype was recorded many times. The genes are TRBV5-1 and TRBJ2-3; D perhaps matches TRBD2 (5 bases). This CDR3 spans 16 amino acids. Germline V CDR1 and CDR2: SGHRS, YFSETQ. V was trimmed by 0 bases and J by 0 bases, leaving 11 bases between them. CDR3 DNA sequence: TGCGCCAGCAGCTTGGCCCGGAGGCAAAGCACAGATACGCAGTATTTT. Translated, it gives CASSLARRQSTDTQYF. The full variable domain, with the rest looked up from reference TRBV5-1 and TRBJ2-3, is KAGVTQTPRYLIKTRGQQVTLSCSPISGHRSVSWYQQTPGQGLQFLFEYFSETQRNKGNFPGRFSGRQFSNSRSEMNVSTLELGDSALYLCASSLARRQSTDTQYFGPGTRLTVL.

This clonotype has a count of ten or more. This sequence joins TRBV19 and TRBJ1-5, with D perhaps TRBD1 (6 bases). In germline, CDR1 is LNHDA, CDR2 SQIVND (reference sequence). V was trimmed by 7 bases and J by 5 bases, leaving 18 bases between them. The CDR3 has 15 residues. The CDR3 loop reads CASIPTGSGHQPQHF. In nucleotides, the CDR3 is TGTGCCAGTATCCCCACAGGGTCAGGGCATCAGCCCCAGCATTTT. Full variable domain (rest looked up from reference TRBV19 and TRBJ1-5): DGGITQSPKYLFRKEGQNVTLSCEQNLNHDAMYWYRQDPGQGLRLIYYSQIVNDFQKGDIAEGYSVSREKKESFPLTVTSAQKNPTAFYLCASIPTGSGHQPQHFGDGTRLSIL.

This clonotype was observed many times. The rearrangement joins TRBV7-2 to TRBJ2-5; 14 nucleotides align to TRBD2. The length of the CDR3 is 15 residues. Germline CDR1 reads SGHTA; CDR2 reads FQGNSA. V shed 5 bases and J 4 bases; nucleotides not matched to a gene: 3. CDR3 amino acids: CASSDGLAGGETQYF. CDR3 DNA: TGTGCCAGCAGCGACGGACTAGCGGGGGGAGAGACCCAGTACTTC.

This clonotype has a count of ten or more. CDR3 sequence (DNA): TGTGCCAGCAGCCCATTTGGCACAGGGCGGGGACGTGGGGAAAAACTGTTTTTT. This sequence encodes CASSPFGTGRGRGEKLFF. The genes are TRBV28 and TRBJ1-4; possibly TRBD1 for D (6 bases). Trimming cost V 6 bases and J 8 bases, with 28 bases left between them. The CDR3 totals 18 residues. CDR1 MDHEN and CDR2 SYDVKM come from the germline V gene.

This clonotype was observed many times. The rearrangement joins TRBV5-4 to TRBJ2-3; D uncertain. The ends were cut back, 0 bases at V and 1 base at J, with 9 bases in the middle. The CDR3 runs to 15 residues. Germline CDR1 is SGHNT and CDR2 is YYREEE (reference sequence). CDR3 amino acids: CASSLVRVGTDTQYF. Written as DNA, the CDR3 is TGTGCCAGCAGCTTGGTCCGTGTAGGCACAGATACGCAGTATTTT.

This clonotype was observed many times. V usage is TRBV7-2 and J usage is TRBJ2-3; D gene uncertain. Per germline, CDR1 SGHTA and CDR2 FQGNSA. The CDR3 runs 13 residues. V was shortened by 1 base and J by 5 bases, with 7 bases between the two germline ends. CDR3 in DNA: TGTGCCAGCAGCTTAGGCTTTGTAGATACGCAGTATTTT. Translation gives CASSLGFVDTQYF.

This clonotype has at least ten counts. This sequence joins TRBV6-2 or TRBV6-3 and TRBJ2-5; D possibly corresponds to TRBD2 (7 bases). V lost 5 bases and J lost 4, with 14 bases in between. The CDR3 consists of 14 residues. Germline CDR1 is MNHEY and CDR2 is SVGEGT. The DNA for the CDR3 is TGTGCCAGCAGTCCCGAGGGGGGGCCAGAGACCCAGTACTTC. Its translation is CASSPEGGPETQYF.

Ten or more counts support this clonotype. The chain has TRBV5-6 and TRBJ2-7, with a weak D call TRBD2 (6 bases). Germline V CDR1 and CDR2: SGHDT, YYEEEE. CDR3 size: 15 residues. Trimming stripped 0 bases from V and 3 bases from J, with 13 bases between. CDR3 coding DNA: TGTGCCAGCAGCTTGGTGCGTGCGGGGAACTACGAGCAGTACTTC. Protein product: CASSLVRAGNYEQYF.

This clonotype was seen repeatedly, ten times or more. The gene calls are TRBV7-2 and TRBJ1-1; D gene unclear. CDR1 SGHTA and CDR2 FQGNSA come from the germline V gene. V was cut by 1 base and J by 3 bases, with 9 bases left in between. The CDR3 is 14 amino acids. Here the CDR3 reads CASSLEGGYTEAFF. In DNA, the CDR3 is TGTGCCAGCAGCTTAGAGGGCGGATACACTGAAGCTTTCTTT.

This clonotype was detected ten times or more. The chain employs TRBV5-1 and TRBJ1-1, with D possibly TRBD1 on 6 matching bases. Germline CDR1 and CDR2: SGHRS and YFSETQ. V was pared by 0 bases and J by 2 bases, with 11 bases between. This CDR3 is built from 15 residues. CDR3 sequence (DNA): TGCGCCAGCAGCTTGGCTCTAGGGACAAACACTGAAGCTTTCTTT. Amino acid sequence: CASSLALGTNTEAFF.

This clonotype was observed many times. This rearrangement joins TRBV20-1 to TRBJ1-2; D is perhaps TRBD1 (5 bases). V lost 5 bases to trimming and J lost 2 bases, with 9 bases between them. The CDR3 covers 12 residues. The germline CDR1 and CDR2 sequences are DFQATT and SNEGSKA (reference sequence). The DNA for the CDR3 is TGCAGTGCTTGGGACGGAAACTATGGCTACACCTTC. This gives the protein CSAWDGNYGYTF.

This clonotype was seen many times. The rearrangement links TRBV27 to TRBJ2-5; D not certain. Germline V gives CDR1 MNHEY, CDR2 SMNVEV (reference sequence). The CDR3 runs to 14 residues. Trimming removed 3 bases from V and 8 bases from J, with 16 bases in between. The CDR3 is CASSFGSSMGTQYF. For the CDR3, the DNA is TGTGCCAGCAGTTTTGGCAGCTCCATGGGCACCCAGTACTTC.

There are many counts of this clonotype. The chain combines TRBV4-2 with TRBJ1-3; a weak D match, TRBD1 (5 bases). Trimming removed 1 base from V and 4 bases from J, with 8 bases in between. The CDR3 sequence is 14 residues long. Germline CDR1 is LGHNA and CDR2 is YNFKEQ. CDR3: CASSQARVGNTIYF. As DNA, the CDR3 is TGTGCCAGCAGCCAAGCCAGGGTCGGAAACACCATATATTTT.